This T cell receptor beta chain was documented in a study of response to subunit inactivated influenza vaccine. General study findings and limits: New T cells are recruited in small numbers by each seasonal influenza vaccination, according to the authors' suggestion.

This CDR3 contains 16 residues. The germline V gene has CDR1 LNHDA and CDR2 SQIVND (reference sequence). The V and J ends lost 3 bases and 6 bases respectively, with 18 bases between them. In regard to this clonotype: The antigen is unknown.

TCRdb reanalysed the RT-PCR reads using MiXCR and keeps one entry per CDR3 protein. Of hundreds of thousands of distinct CDR3 sequences in the sample, about 15% were seen once. The receptor comes from a man aged 45-65 years who received an inactivated influenza vaccine. Sequences were derived from PBMCs from blood, sampled less than 15 days before vaccination. The chain combines TRBV19 with TRBJ2-4; D is perhaps TRBD1 (5 bases). The CDR3 DNA reads as TGTGCCAGTAGTATCGGTAGGACAACCATCCGAAACATTCAGTACTTC. Protein sequence: CASSIGRTTIRNIQYF.